This T cell receptor (beta chain) was sequenced in a study of cytomegalovirus exposure and HLA in healthy donors. Background on the study: The approximately 120 validation repertoires used the same platform as the 666 first-cohort repertoires, a later analysis reported.

The germline gives CDR1 MDHEN, CDR2 SYDVKM. Trimming cost V 5 bases and J 4 bases; bases outside gene matches: 14. The length of the CDR3 is 17 residues. The table came from immunoSEQ multiplex PCR; TCRdb's copy has only in-frame clones and leaves some out. The repertoire holds fewer than 150,000 clones, with just over 85% as singletons. Sequences were obtained from PBMCs. V usage is TRBV28 and J usage is TRBJ2-1; 7 bases fit TRBD1. The receptor's source is a woman aged 18-35 years in good health and CMV-seropositive. The CDR3 region has the DNA TGTGCCAGCAGTCACGCCACAGGGGACCATCCTTACAATGAGCAGTTCTTC. Its translation: CASSHATGDHPYNEQFF.